The 6 T cell receptor beta chains presented below share a single source sample, sequenced in a study of T cell repertoires in ileal Crohn's disease (dated 2019 in TCRdb). Libraries were constructed by the immunoSEQ multiplex PCR assay. Imported from immuneACCESS, the table was reduced by TCRdb to in-frame sequences with V and J called. These copies leave out some clones; in studies compared against another copy, an unresolved V gene accounts for under half, and the cause of the remainder is not known. For this sample the table gives 9,500 to 15,000 clones, of which roughly 80% were detected only once. Approximately 10% of the sample belongs to the ten largest clones. This specimen's time point label, per the study, means: neoterminal ileum biopsy at postoperative endoscopy, about 6 months after surgery. Material for sequencing was ileal tissue. The receptors here all came from an adult with Crohn's disease.

This chain joins TRBV2 and TRBJ2-5; 9 nucleotides match TRBD2. The J call is doubtful: the DNA matches TRBJ2-7 better. The CDR3 is made up of 15 amino acids. Germline V CDR1 and CDR2: SNHLY, FYNNEI. CDR3 in amino acids: CASSPGTSLSYEQYF. DNA for the CDR3: TGTGCCAGCAGTCCAGGGACTAGCCTCTCCTACGAGCAGTACTTC.

This chain joins TRBV10-3 and TRBJ2-7; the D is unclear. This CDR3 comprises 12 residues. V was trimmed by 5 bases and J by 0 bases, leaving 5 bases between them. Germline-derived CDR1 and CDR2 are ENHRY and SYGVKD. In DNA form, the CDR3 reads TGTGCCATCAGTCCCGTCTCCTACGAGCAGTACTTC. It specifies CAISPVSYEQYF.

The rearrangement links TRBV7-9 to TRBJ1-5, with D possibly TRBD1 on 5 matching bases. CDR1 is SEHNR and CDR2 is FQNEAQ in the germline V gene (reference sequence). The CDR3 runs to 13 residues. V was shortened by 2 bases and J by 7 bases, with 9 bases between the two germline ends. CDR3 DNA: TGTGCCAGCAGCTTACAGGGTTTACAGCCCCAGCATTTT. Amino acid sequence: CASSLQGLQPQHF.

V gene TRBV27 combines with J gene TRBJ2-5, with 7 nucleotides matching TRBD1. CDR3 length: 14 amino acids. The germline gives CDR1 MNHEY, CDR2 SMNVEV (reference sequence). J gave up 2 bases and V 7 bases, and 7 bases lay outside the gene matches. The CDR3 spells CASITQGSQETQYF. DNA of the CDR3: TGTGCCAGCATTACACAGGGGTCTCAAGAGACCCAGTACTTC.

The rearrangement joins TRBV20-1 to TRBJ2-1; D is perhaps TRBD2 (5 bases). Trimming stripped 3 bases from V and 8 bases from J, with 8 bases between. Germline assignment: CDR1 DFQATT and CDR2 SNEGSKA (reference sequence). The CDR3 has 11 amino acids. This chain's CDR3 is CSASGNDEQFF. The DNA of the CDR3 is TGCAGTGCTAGCGGGAACGATGAGCAGTTCTTC.

This clone was observed a single time. The J gene is TRBJ2-7, the V gene TRBV28; 9 bases agree with TRBD2. Germline V gene sequence: CDR1 MDHEN, CDR2 SYDVKM. V lost 3 bases to trimming and J lost 2 bases; unmatched junction nucleotides: 5. The CDR3 runs 15 residues. The CDR3 DNA follows: TGTGCCAGCAGTTTCACTCTAGCGGGGACCTACGAGCAGTACTTC. It translates to CASSFTLAGTYEQYF.